These 30 T cell receptor beta chains were all obtained from the same sample, sequenced in a study of blood T cell repertoires in COVID-19. TCRdb's copy holds only in-frame clones and misses some; the assay was immunoSEQ multiplex PCR. The sample carries about 200,000 clones, 80% recorded once. Sample: PBMCs or T cells enriched from blood (not recorded which). The source is a woman in her 40s with acute COVID-19.

The CDR3 DNA is TGTGCCAGCAGTATACGACAGGGAAGGGATGAAAAACTGTTTTTT. This codes for CASSIRQGRDEKLFF. The chain is built from TRBV27 and TRBJ1-4, with 7 bases identical to TRBD1. CDR1 and CDR2 (germline): MNHEY, SMNVEV (reference sequence). The CDR3 length is 15 residues. V dropped 5 bases and J dropped 6; count of bases not matched to a gene: 9. Based on the CDR3 plus reference TRBV27 and TRBJ1-4, the full variable domain is EAQVTQNPRYLITVTGKKLTVTCSQNMNHEYMSWYRQDPGLGLRQIYYSMNVEVTDKGDVPEGYKVSRKEKRNFPLILESPSPNQTSLYFCASSIRQGRDEKLFFGSGTQLSVL.

This rearrangement joins TRBV19 to TRBJ2-2; 7 bases match TRBD1. Germline CDR1 and CDR2: LNHDA and SQIVND (reference sequence). The V gene end was trimmed by 9 bases and the J gene end by 5 bases; junction bases not matched to a gene: 15. The CDR3 covers 16 residues. The CDR3: CASTMGRQGVTGELFF. In DNA, the CDR3 is TGTGCCAGCACGATGGGTCGGCAGGGGGTTACCGGGGAGCTGTTTTTT.

The V call is TRBV3-1 (or the pseudogene TRBV3-2), the J call TRBJ1-6, with D perhaps matching TRBD1 (6 bases). Germline-derived CDR1 and CDR2 are LGHDT and YNNKEL (reference sequence). V lost 6 bases, J lost 12 bases, and 15 bases lay in between. The CDR3 totals 13 residues. CDR3 amino acids: CASRSLQGEPLHF. CDR3 nucleotide sequence: TGTGCCAGCAGAAGCCTACAGGGAGAACCCCTCCACTTT.

This clone was counted a few times. The J gene is TRBJ1-3, the V gene TRBV28; D ambiguous. Trimming took 8 bases from V and 4 from J, leaving 24 bases between them. The germline V gene encodes CDR1 MDHEN and CDR2 SYDVKM. There are 17 residues in the CDR3. CDR3 DNA sequence: TGTGCCAGCCCCAAAACGGGTGGCAGTGGTAAGGGAAACACCATATATTTT. It is translated as CASPKTGGSGKGNTIYF.

This clone has only one observation. The chain combines TRBV18 with TRBJ1-1, with D uncertain. Germline V gene sequence: CDR1 KGHSH, CDR2 LQKENI. Trimming left V 6 bases short and J 1 base short, with 15 bases between. The CDR3 sequence is 15 residues long. The CDR3, as DNA: TGTGCCAGCTCGAACCCCCCAGGAGGGAACACTGAAGCTTTCTTT. Its translation is CASSNPPGGNTEAFF.

This chain connects TRBV16 to TRBJ1-2; possible D gene TRBD1, 6 bases. The CDR3 runs 16 residues. Per germline, CDR1 KGHSY and CDR2 FQNENV. V lost 0 bases and J 2 bases, leaving 13 bases between the germline ends. CDR3 bases: TGTGCCAGCAGCCAATCGAACAGGGCTAACAACTATGGCTACACCTTC. Protein product: CASSQSNRANNYGYTF.

The chain recombines TRBV5-1 with TRBJ1-4, with unresolved D. Trimming stripped 6 bases from V and 0 bases from J, with 12 bases between. CDR3 length: 15 residues. Germline V gene lookup returns CDR1 SGHRS and CDR2 YFSETQ. The CDR3 DNA reads as TGCGCCAGCACCTCACCACCGGCAACTAATGAAAAACTGTTTTTT. This translates into CASTSPPATNEKLFF.

The chain recombines TRBV6-5 with TRBJ2-1; no clear D gene. V lost 0 bases and J lost 8, with 14 bases in between. This CDR3 has 15 amino acids. The germline V gene has CDR1 MNHEY and CDR2 SVGAGI. This CDR3 reads CASSYSNQALHEQFF. The CDR3, as DNA: TGTGCCAGCAGTTACTCGAATCAGGCTCTCCATGAGCAGTTCTTC.

The CDR3 loop is CASSYYNEQFF. The CDR3 DNA sequence: TGTGCCAGCAGCTACTACAATGAGCAGTTCTTC. The chain has TRBV28 and TRBJ2-1; no reliable D call. From germline, CDR1 is MDHEN and CDR2 SYDVKM. Trimming took 6 bases from V and 3 from J, leaving 3 bases between them. This CDR3 has 11 residues.

This chain joins TRBV15 and TRBJ1-5; D might be TRBD1 (5 bases). V shed 4 bases and J shed 3 bases, with 10 bases lying between them. Germline V lookup: CDR1 LNHNV, CDR2 YYDKDF (reference sequence). The CDR3 has 14 amino acids. CDR3 amino acids: CATSMDTLNQPQHF. The CDR3 bases are TGTGCCACCAGCATGGACACACTCAATCAGCCCCAGCATTTT.

The gene calls are TRBV9 and TRBJ1-1, with 8 bases aligning to TRBD1. Germline V lookup: CDR1 SGDLS, CDR2 YYNGEE. This CDR3 comprises 13 residues. V shed 3 bases, J shed 5 bases, and the junction held 3 bases outside the gene matches. CDR3 region: CASSGTGRTEAFF. Here the CDR3 DNA reads TGTGCCAGCAGCGGGACAGGGAGGACTGAAGCTTTCTTT.

The CDR3 protein is CASSPPGQGAAYGYTF. The CDR3 region has the DNA TGTGCCAGCAGTCCCCCCGGTCAGGGGGCCGCCTATGGCTACACCTTC. The chain recombines TRBV28 with TRBJ1-2, with 8 positions matching TRBD1. This CDR3 has 16 residues. CDR1 MDHEN and CDR2 SYDVKM come from the germline V gene. Unmatched junction bases numbered 12, after V lost 5 bases and J lost 4 bases.

The J gene is TRBJ1-2, the V gene TRBV19; maybe TRBD1 (6 bases). Germline-derived CDR1 and CDR2 are LNHDA and SQIVND (reference sequence). The ends were cut back, 1 base at V and 8 bases at J, with 17 bases in the middle. The CDR3 consists of 15 residues. CDR3 amino acids: CASSIGGGAFVGYTF. The CDR3 DNA follows: TGTGCCAGTAGTATAGGAGGGGGGGCTTTTGTCGGCTACACCTTC.

The chain joins TRBV7-2 to TRBJ2-1; 9 nucleotides agree with TRBD2. Per germline, CDR1 SGHTA and CDR2 FQGNSA. V shed 5 bases and J 4 bases; nucleotides not matched to a gene: 3. The CDR3 runs 14 residues. The CDR3 DNA reads TGTGCCAGCAGCCAAAGCGGGAGGTACAATGAGCAGTTCTTC. As protein: CASSQSGRYNEQFF.

The rearrangement joins TRBV7-8 to TRBJ1-6, with a possible D match to TRBD1 (5 bases). CDR3 length: 16 residues. Trimming took 5 bases from V and 4 from J, leaving 15 bases between them. Germline V gene data show CDR1 as SGHVS and CDR2 as FQNEAQ. CDR3 region: CASSQRGQKYNSPLHF. As DNA, the CDR3 is TGTGCCAGCAGCCAACGCGGACAAAAGTATAATTCACCCCTCCACTTT.

This clone was recorded a few times. V is TRBV10-3 and J is TRBJ2-2; 11 bases match TRBD1. The CDR3 is 17 residues long. The V gene's germline CDR1 is ENHRY and CDR2 SYGVKD. With V trimmed by 4 bases and J by 1 base, 5 bases remained unmatched. CDR3 bases: TGTGCCATCAGTGGGACAGGGGGCGCCATGAACACCGGGGAGCTGTTTTTT. Translating gives CAISGTGGAMNTGELFF.

This clone was counted many times. The genes are TRBV9 and TRBJ2-5, with D tentatively TRBD1 (6 bases). This CDR3 has 15 amino acids. Germline-derived CDR1 and CDR2 are SGDLS and YYNGEE. With 0 bases removed from V and 4 bases from J, the gap between germline ends came to 13 bases. DNA of the CDR3: TGTGCCAGCAGCGTAGGGACAGCCACGACAGAGACCCAGTACTTC. Its protein product is CASSVGTATTETQYF.

The chain employs TRBV30 and TRBJ1-6; 10 bases match TRBD1. The ends lost 4 bases at V and 13 bases at J; junction bases unmatched: 13. Germline lookup yields CDR1 GTSNPN and CDR2 SVGIG (reference sequence). CDR3 length: 15 amino acids. The CDR3 DNA is TGTGCCTGGACCACACCGGGACAGGGGATAGTGCCCCTCCACTTT. It specifies CAWTTPGQGIVPLHF.

The V call is TRBV2, the J call TRBJ2-1; 13 positions match TRBD2. The CDR3 loop spans 16 amino acids. Germline loops: CDR1 SNHLY, CDR2 FYNNEI. The trim removed 7 bases at V and 6 bases at J, leaving 9 bases unmatched. The chain's CDR3 is CASTTELAGGANEQFF. CDR3 DNA: TGTGCCAGCACTACAGAACTAGCGGGGGGGGCCAATGAGCAGTTCTTC.

V is TRBV19 and J is TRBJ2-5; TRBD1 matches 7 bases. CDR3 size: 14 residues. CDR1 and CDR2 (germline): LNHDA, SQIVND (reference sequence). The junction had 9 bases not matched to a gene; V was cut back by 7 bases and J by 4 bases. CDR3 loop: CASKGTAWGETQYF. The CDR3 DNA reads TGTGCCAGTAAGGGGACAGCCTGGGGAGAGACCCAGTACTTC.

The chain joins TRBV14 to TRBJ2-2, with 8 bases fitting TRBD2. CDR1 and CDR2 (germline): SGHDN, FVKESK. The CDR3 totals 14 residues. The trim removed 1 base at V and 5 bases at J, leaving 0 bases unmatched. CDR3 residues: CASSQAGGTGELFF. CDR3 DNA sequence: TGTGCCAGCAGCCAAGCGGGAGGGACCGGGGAGCTGTTTTTT.

This clone was picked up many times. In DNA, the CDR3 is TGTGCCAGCAGTGACGGTAGCCTGAGGGGGTCAGATACGCAGTATTTT. This codes for CASSDGSLRGSDTQYF. The V call is TRBV6-4, the J call TRBJ2-3; D perhaps matches TRBD1 (6 bases). Germline V CDR1 and CDR2: MRHNA, SNTAGT. Trimming cost V 2 bases and J 4 bases, with 16 bases left between them. CDR3 length: 16 amino acids.

The chain is built from TRBV7-2 and TRBJ1-2, with D unresolved. Germline V lookup: CDR1 SGHTA, CDR2 FQGNSA. The V gene lost 3 bases and the J gene lost 0 bases, with 11 bases spanning the gap. This CDR3 is 15 amino acids long. DNA of the CDR3: TGTGCCAGCAGCTTGCTGGGTCAGGCTAACTATGGCTACACCTTC. It encodes CASSLLGQANYGYTF.

This clone was detected once. This rearrangement joins TRBV7-9 to TRBJ2-5, with TRBD1 matching over 10 bases. Germline values: CDR1 SEHNR, CDR2 FQNEAQ (reference sequence). This CDR3 has 15 residues. Germline trimming cut 4 bases from V and 2 bases from J; bases unmatched to any gene: 4. CDR3 in DNA: TGTGCCAGCAGCTCCGGGACAGGGGAGCAAGAGACCCAGTACTTC. The encoded protein is CASSSGTGEQETQYF.

J is TRBJ2-3 and V is TRBV24-1; TRBD1 agrees at 8 bases. Germline CDR1 and CDR2: KGHDR and SFDVKD. The J segment lost 3 bases and the V segment lost 4 bases, leaving 8 bases of the junction unmatched. The CDR3 totals 16 residues. The DNA for the CDR3 is TGTGCCACCAGTGAGACCAGGGGGCGAGTGACAGATACGCAGTATTTT. As protein: CATSETRGRVTDTQYF.

The J gene is TRBJ1-1, the V gene TRBV7-3, with TRBD1 as a possible D gene (5 bases). V shed 5 bases and J shed 5 bases, with 15 bases lying between them. This CDR3 comprises 14 residues. Germline V gene data show CDR1 as SGHTA and CDR2 as FQGTGA. CDR3 region: CASSDQGIGTEAFF. In DNA form, the CDR3 reads TGTGCCAGCAGCGATCAGGGCATCGGGACTGAAGCTTTCTTT.

V gene TRBV30 combines with J gene TRBJ2-3, with D possibly being TRBD1 (5 bases). The V end was cut by 1 base, the J end by 3 bases, with 14 bases between. CDR1 is GTSNPN and CDR2 is SVGIG in the germline V gene (reference sequence). The CDR3 loop spans 15 amino acids. This CDR3 is CAWSAGGARTDTQYF. CDR3 nucleotides: TGTGCCTGGAGTGCCGGTGGGGCTAGGACAGATACGCAGTATTTT.

The chain combines TRBV6-5 with TRBJ2-7; D is unclear. The CDR3 is made up of 12 amino acids. Germline assignment: CDR1 MNHEY and CDR2 SVGAGI. Trimming shortened V by 6 bases and J by 4 bases, and 10 bases separated the two germline ends. The CDR3 sequence is CASSRERYEQYF. CDR3 coding DNA: TGTGCCAGCAGCCGAGAGAGATACGAGCAGTACTTC.

The rearrangement joins TRBV6-1 to TRBJ2-2, with 10 bases lining up with TRBD2. CDR3 size: 17 residues. Germline V gives CDR1 MNHNS, CDR2 SASEGT. The ends lost 3 bases at V and 5 bases at J; junction bases unmatched: 9. The DNA for the CDR3 is TGTGCCAGCAGTGAGTTTTCCGGGACTAGCGTAACCGGGGAGCTGTTTTTT. It is translated as CASSEFSGTSVTGELFF.

This clone was detected only a few times. The chain's CDR3 is CASLDRTGENEQFF. In DNA, the CDR3 is TGTGCCAGCCTCGATAGGACAGGGGAGAATGAGCAGTTCTTC. The rearrangement joins TRBV28 to TRBJ2-1, with 9 bases that match TRBD1. The CDR3 sequence is 14 residues long. From germline, CDR1 is MDHEN and CDR2 SYDVKM. J gave up 7 bases and V 8 bases, and 9 bases lay outside the gene matches.